This T cell receptor beta chain was identified during a study of OX40 agonist ivuxolimab in advanced cancers. Context from the whole study: Ivuxolimab was a fully human IgG2 agonistic monoclonal antibody targeting the costimulatory receptor OX40 (CD134). Intravenous ivuxolimab was administered to patients every 2 weeks at six dose levels: 0.01, 0.1, 0.3, 1.5, 3 and 10 mg/kg. Of the 50 to 55 patients in dose escalation, 19 had hepatocellular carcinoma, approximately 15 had melanoma, 9 had renal cell carcinoma and 9 had head and neck cancer. A male proportion of 82.7% and a mean age of approximately 62 years, ranging from 23 to 79, were recorded for the dose-escalation cohort. Prior anti-PD-1, anti-PD-L1 or anti-CTLA-4 therapy was permitted, and approximately 40% of dose-escalation patients had received checkpoint inhibitors. Partial responses occurred in three dose-escalation patients, of whom one had hepatocellular carcinoma and two had cutaneous melanoma. The purpose of peripheral TCRbeta sequencing was to test whether ivuxolimab changed TCR sequence diversity and led to clonal T-cell expansion. The monotherapy dose-escalation portion (N of about 50 patients) of the phase I ivuxolimab trial is reported in the paper. Points the paper makes about the study in general: In the 0.1-3.0 mg/kg groups, partial responders were among the patients with the lowest normalized peripheral clonal expansion, particularly in CD8+ T cells. At doses of 0.1 to 3.0 mg/kg, clonal expansion of both CD4+ and CD8+ T cells in blood was seen between baseline and week 6. On average, CD8+ T cells showed more expanded clones than CD4+ T cells after ivuxolimab. Which antigens the clonally expanded peripheral T cells were specific for was not determined. Low levels of normalized T-cell clonal expansion were also seen in some patients who did not respond.

On this clone: Its antigen specificity is not known. No base-level quality is on record; no much larger clone is a single base apart.

The V and J ends are trimmed by 0 bases and 0 bases, leaving 10 bases between them. Reading the germline V gene gives CDR1 SGHRS and CDR2 YFSETQ. The CDR3 measures 15 amino acids from cysteine to phenylalanine. This entry keeps only the CDR3 DNA: 45 bases, framed from base 1. For sequencing of the TCRbeta CDR3 region, genomic DNA was extracted from the sorted cells. The immunoSEQ Assay was used for sequencing of TCRbeta CDR3 regions. As stored in TCRdb, this immuneACCESS dataset retains in-frame rearrangements with V and J assigned. A fraction of the clones does not appear; measured against another copy, unresolved V genes explain less than half of the discrepancy, and the remainder lacks a known reason. The sample has about 30,000 clones on record, more than 75% of them singletons. The top ten clones comprise 21% of the sample. Patients with a history of autoimmune disease or receiving systemic immunosuppression were excluded from the trial. Peripheral blood for TCR sequencing was drawn from every dose cohort at baseline, at cycle 4 day 1 and at cycle 7 day 1. Samples were obtained from an open-label, multicenter, first-in-human phase I dose-escalation trial of ivuxolimab. Adults with locally advanced or metastatic head and neck squamous cell, hepatocellular, melanoma or renal cell carcinoma were enrolled in the trial. Before TCR sequencing, CD4+ T cells and CD8+ T cells from peripheral blood were sorted into separate populations.

The input for sequencing was CD4+ or CD8+ T cells sorted from blood, taken in a trial of the OX40 agonist ivuxolimab. This sequence originates from an adult with an advanced solid tumor such as melanoma, head and neck, liver or kidney cancer. The chain is made from TRBV5-1 and TRBJ2-7; a tentative D call is TRBD2 (6 bases match). The DNA is TGCGCCAGCAGCTTGGGGGGCGGGGACTCCTACGAGCAGTACTTC. Its amino acids are CASSLGGGDSYEQYF.